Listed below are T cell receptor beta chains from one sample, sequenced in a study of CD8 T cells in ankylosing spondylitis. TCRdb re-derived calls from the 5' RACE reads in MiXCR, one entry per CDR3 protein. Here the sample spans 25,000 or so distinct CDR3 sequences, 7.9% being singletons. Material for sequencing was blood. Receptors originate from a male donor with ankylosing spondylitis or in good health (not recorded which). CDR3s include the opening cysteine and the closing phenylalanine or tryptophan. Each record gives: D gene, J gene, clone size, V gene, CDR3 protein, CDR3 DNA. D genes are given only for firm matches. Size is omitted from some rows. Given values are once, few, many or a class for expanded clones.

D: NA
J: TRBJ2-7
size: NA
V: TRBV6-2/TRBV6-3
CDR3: CASSFQGWNEQYF
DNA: TGTGCCAGCAGTTTTCAGGGGTGGAACGAGCAGTACTTC

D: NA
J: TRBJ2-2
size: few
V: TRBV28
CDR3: CASSPRLTGELFF
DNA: TGTGCCAGCAGTCCCCGGTTAACCGGGGAGCTGTTTTTT

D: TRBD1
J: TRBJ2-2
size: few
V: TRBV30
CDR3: CAWGTGARDGELFF
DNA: TGTGCCTGGGGTACAGGGGCCAGGGACGGGGAGCTGTTTTTT

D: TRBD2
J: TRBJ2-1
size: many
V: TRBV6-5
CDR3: CASSYSSGSSLEQFF
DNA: TGTGCCAGCAGTTACTCTAGCGGGAGTTCTCTGGAGCAGTTCTTC

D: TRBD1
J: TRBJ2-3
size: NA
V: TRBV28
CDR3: CASSLSDRGNTQYF
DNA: TGTGCCAGCAGTTTATCCGACAGGGGAAATACGCAGTATTTT

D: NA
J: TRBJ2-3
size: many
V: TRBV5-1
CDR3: CASSLAGSDTQYF
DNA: TGCGCCAGCAGCTTGGCAGGGTCAGATACGCAGTATTTT

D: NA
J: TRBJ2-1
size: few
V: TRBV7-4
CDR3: CASSLAGGHNEQFF
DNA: TGTGCCAGCAGCTTAGCGGGGGGGCACAATGAGCAGTTCTTC

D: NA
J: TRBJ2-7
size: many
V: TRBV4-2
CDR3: CASSQEPGETYEQYF
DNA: TGTGCCAGCAGCCAAGAGCCTGGCGAGACCTACGAGCAGTACTTC

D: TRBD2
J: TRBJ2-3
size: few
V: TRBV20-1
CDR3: CSAQRSTGTSGRNTQYF
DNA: TGCAGTGCTCAACGTTCTACCGGGACTAGCGGGCGTAATACGCAGTATTTT

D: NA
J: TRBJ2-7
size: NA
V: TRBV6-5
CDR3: CASKFSQGPYEQYF
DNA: TGTGCCAGCAAATTTTCCCAGGGACCCTACGAGCAGTACTTC

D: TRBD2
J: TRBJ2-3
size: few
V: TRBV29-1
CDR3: CSVVGSGAYGTDTQYF
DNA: TGCAGCGTTGTCGGTAGCGGGGCCTATGGTACAGATACGCAGTATTTT

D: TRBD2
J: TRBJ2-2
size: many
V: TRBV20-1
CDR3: CSASPLAGGDTGELFF
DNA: TGCAGTGCTAGCCCCCTAGCGGGAGGCGACACCGGGGAGCTGTTTTTT

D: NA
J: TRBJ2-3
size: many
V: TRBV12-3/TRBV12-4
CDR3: CASSSPGRGDTQYF
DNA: TGTGCCAGCAGTTCCCCGGGACGGGGGGATACGCAGTATTTT